This T cell receptor beta chain was sequenced for a study of cytomegalovirus exposure and HLA in healthy donors. Regarding the study as a whole: Reported performance of the classifier showed diagnosis of cytomegalovirus status with high specificity and sensitivity.

Turning to this clone: Its antigen is still unknown.

Method: immunoSEQ multiplex PCR; TCRdb's copy keeps in-frame clones and lacks some. The sample consists of some 240,000 clones, less than 90% of them appearing once. Germline-derived CDR1 and CDR2 are SEHNR and FQNEAQ (reference sequence). CDR3 size: 12 residues. V lost 2 bases, J lost 6 bases, and 8 bases lay in between. The sample taken for sequencing was PBMCs. The receptor was isolated from a woman aged 18-35 years in good health and CMV-seronegative. The rearrangement joins TRBV7-9 to TRBJ2-7; D gene ambiguous. CDR3 sequence reads: CASSLPLAEQYF. Written as DNA, the CDR3 is TGTGCCAGCAGCTTACCTCTCGCCGAGCAGTACTTC.